This TCR beta chain is from a study of T cell responses to AZD1222 COVID-19 vaccine. The repertoire was sequenced with immunoSEQ multiplex PCR; TCRdb's copy has only in-frame clones and lacks some. The sample holds 90,000 to 130,000 clones; roughly 92% are singletons and the top ten take 2% to 2.5%. Notes on the study in general: Clonal diversity was possibly underestimated; the donors were predominantly white British and more often female. Just a handful of AZD1222 recipients tested seropositive at baseline.

In regard to this clone: Antigen: not known.

The source material was peripheral blood, sampled 28 days after the second AZD1222 dose. The source of this sequence is an adult who received the AZD1222 COVID-19 vaccine.

The CDR3 loop is CASSIDAGPLNSPLHF. The CDR3 DNA is TGTGCCAGTAGTATAGACGCAGGGCCTCTTAATTCACCCCTCCACTTT. This chain uses TRBV19 with TRBJ1-6; TRBD1 might be the D (5 bases). CDR3 length equals 16 residues. Germline V lookup: CDR1 LNHDA, CDR2 SQIVND (reference sequence). With 0 bases removed from V and 6 bases from J, the gap between germline ends came to 12 bases. Full variable domain (outside the CDR3, taken from reference TRBV19 and TRBJ1-6): DGGITQSPKYLFRKEGQNVTLSCEQNLNHDAMYWYRQDPGQGLRLIYYSQIVNDFQKGDIAEGYSVSREKKESFPLTVTSAQKNPTAFYLCASSIDAGPLNSPLHFGNGTRLTVT.